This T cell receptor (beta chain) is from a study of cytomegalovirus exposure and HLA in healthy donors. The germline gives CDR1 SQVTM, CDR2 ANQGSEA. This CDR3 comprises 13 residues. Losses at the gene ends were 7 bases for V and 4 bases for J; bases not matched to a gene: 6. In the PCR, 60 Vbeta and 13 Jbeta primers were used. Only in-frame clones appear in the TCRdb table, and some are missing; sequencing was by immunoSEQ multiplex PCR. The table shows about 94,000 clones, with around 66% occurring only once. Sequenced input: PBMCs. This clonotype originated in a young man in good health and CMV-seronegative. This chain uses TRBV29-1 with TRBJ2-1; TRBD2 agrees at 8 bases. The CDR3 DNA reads TGCAGCGCCGGGACTAGTTCGTACAATGAGCAGTTCTTC. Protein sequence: CSAGTSSYNEQFF.